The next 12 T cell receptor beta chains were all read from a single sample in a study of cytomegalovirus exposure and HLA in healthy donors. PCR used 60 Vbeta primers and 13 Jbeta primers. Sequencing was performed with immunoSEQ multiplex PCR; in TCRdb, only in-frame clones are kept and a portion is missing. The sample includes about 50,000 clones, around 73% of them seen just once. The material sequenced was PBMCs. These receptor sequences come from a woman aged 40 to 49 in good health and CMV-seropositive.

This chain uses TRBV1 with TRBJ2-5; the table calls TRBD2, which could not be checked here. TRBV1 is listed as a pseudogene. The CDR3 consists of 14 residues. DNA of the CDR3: TGCACCCCGACCGGGACTAGCGGGGGCCGGGCCCAGTACTTC. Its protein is CTPTGTSGGRAQYF.

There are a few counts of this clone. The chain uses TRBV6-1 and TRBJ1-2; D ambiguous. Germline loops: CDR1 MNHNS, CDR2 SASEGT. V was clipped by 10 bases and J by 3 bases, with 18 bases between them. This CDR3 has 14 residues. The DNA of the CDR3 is TGTGCCATCCTTCCCCACACAGAGTACTATGGCTACACCTTC. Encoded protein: CAILPHTEYYGYTF.

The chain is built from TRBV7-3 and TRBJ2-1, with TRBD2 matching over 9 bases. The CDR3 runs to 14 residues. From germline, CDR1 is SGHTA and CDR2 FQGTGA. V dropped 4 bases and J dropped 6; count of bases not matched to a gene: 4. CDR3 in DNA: TGTGCCAGCAGCTCCGCGGGGGGGGGCAATGAGCAGTTCTTC. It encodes CASSSAGGGNEQFF.

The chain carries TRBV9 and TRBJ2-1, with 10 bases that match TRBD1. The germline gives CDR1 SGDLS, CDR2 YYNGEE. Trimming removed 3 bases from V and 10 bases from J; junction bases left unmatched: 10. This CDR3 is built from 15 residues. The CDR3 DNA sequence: TGTGCCAGCAGCGCCAAGACAGGGGGCCTAGGGGAGCAGTTCTTC. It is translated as CASSAKTGGLGEQFF.

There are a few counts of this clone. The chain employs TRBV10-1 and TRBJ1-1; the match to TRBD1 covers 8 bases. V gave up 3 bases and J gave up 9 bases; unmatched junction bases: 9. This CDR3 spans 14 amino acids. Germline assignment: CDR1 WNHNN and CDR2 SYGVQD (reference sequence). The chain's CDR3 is CASSEPGTGGKAFF. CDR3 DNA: TGCGCCAGCAGTGAACCCGGGACAGGAGGTAAAGCTTTCTTT.

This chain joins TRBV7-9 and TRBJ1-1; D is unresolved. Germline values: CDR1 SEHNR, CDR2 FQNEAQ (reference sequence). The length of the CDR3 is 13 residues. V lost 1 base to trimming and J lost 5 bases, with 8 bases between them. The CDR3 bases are TGTGCCAGCAGCTTAGGAGGTGGGACTGAAGCTTTCTTT. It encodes CASSLGGGTEAFF. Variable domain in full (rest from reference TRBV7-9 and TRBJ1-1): DTGVSQNPRHKITKRGQNVTFRCDPISEHNRLYWYRQTLGQGPEFLTYFQNEAQLEKSRLLSDRFSAERPKGSFSTLEIQRTEQGDSAMYLCASSLGGGTEAFFGQGTRLTVV.

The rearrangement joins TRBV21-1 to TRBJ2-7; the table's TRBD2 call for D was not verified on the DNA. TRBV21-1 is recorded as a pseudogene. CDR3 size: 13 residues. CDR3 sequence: CASGDCGSYEQYF. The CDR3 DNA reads TGTGCCAGCGGTGACTGCGGCTCCTACGAGCAGTACTTC.

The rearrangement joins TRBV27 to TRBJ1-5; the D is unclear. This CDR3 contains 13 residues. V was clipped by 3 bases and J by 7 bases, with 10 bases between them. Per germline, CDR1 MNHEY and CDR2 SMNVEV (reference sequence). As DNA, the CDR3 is TGTGCCAGCAGTTTTAATGCGGGGCAGCCCCAGCATTTT. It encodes CASSFNAGQPQHF.

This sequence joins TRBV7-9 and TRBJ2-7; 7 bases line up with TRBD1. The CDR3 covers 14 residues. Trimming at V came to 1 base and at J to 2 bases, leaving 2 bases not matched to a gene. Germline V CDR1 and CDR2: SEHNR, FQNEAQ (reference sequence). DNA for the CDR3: TGTGCCAGCAGCTTAGTAGGGACAGCCTACGAGCAGTACTTC. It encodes CASSLVGTAYEQYF.

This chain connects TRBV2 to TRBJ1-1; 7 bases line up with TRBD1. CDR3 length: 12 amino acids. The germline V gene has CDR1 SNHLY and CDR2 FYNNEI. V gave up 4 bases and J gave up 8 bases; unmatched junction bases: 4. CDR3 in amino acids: CASSGTGTEAFF. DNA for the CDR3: TGTGCCAGCAGTGGGACAGGTACAGAAGCTTTCTTT.

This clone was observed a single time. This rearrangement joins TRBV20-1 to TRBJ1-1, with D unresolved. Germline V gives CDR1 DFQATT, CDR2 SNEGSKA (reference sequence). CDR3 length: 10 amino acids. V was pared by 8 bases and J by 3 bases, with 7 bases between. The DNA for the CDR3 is TGCAGTTCAGGATACACTGAAGCTTTCTTT. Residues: CSSGYTEAFF.

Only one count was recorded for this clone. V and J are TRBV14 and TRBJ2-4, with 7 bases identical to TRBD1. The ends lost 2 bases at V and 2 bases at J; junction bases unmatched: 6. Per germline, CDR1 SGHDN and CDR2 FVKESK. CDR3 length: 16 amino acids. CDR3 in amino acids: CASSQSRGWTKNIQYF. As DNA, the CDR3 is TGTGCCAGCAGCCAATCCAGGGGGTGGACCAAAAACATTCAGTACTTC.